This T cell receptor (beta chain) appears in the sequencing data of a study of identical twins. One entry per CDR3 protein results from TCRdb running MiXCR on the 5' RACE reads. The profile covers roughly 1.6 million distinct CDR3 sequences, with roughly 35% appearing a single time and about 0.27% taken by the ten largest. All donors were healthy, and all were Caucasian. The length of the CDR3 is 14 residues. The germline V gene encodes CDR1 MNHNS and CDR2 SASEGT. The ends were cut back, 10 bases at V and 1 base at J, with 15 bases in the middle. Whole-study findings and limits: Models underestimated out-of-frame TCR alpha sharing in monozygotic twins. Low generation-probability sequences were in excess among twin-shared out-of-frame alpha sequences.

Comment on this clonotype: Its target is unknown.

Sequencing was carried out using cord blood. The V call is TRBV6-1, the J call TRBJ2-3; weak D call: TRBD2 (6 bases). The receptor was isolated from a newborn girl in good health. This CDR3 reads CATRLVGRTDTQYF. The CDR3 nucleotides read TGTGCCACTCGACTAGTGGGTCGCACAGATACGCAGTATTTT.